The clone carrying this T cell receptor (beta chain) has only a few counts. The antigen remains undetermined. Treatment noted: roughly ten-day PBMC culture with coronavirus spike peptide pools or control peptides (ViraFEST assay). Peptide pools at about 11 ug/ml, together with 10 IU/ml IL-2, were added to cultures of two million PBMCs per well. This record belongs to a study of vaccination and CD4 T cells after COVID-19. Study-level information: Cells received overlapping spike peptides from SARS-CoV-2, HCoV-NL63, HCoV-OC43 and HCoV-229E as stimulation. Study-wide results and caveats: Sampling was limited to relatively few convalescent patients, with no early post-infection timepoints studied. Convalescent patients displayed a median roughly 88% of reactive clones emerging only post-vaccination.

The Oncomine TCR Beta short-read assay sequenced DNA from cultured CD4+ T cells. TCRdb processed the PCR reads anew with MiXCR; each CDR3 protein has one entry. The table includes approximately 20,000 distinct CDR3 sequences, roughly 50% detected once. The CDR3 extends over 15 amino acids. The V end was cut by 5 bases, the J end by 0 bases, with 13 bases between. Germline V gives CDR1 SGHTA, CDR2 FQGNSA. The J gene is TRBJ1-1, the V gene TRBV7-2, with D hard to call. The clonotype originates from a human donor who had recovered from COVID-19. The sequenced sample was CD4+ T cells from blood, cultured in vitro, obtained after SARS-CoV-2 vaccination. The CDR3 nucleotides are TGTGCCAGCAGCCCCCTAGTCACTCTGAACACTGAAGCTTTCTTT. Amino acid sequence: CASSPLVTLNTEAFF.